The TCR beta chain described here comes from a study of tissue T cells after allogeneic stem cell transplantation. As to this clone: Each gene name is a mouse one. Sequencing ends 1 residue short of the CDR3 end; the germline J gene provides the rest.

CDR3 length: 14 residues. Germline CDR1 is SGHDT and CDR2 is FRDEAV. Trimming shortened V by 2 bases and J by 6 bases, and 13 bases separated the two germline ends. This table comes from immunoSEQ multiplex PCR, and its TCRdb copy is limited to in-frame clones, with some not included. This sample carries approximately 45,000 clones, about three quarters of them seen once, and the ten largest clones take around 0.5%. The receptor was isolated from a pool of C57BL/6 mice in good health. The chain joins TRBV14 to TRBJ2-4, with a possible D match to TRBD2 (6 bases). Material for sequencing was sorted cells pooled from one or two spleens. CDR3 in amino acids: CASSLYGGGNTLYF. The sequenced CDR3 bases are TGTGCCAGCAGTTTGTATGGGGGAGGGAACACCTTGTAC.